The 3 T cell receptor beta chains below were found in one sample sequenced in a study of T cell changes during pregnancy in multiple sclerosis. Generated by immunoSEQ multiplex PCR, the TCRdb table keeps only in-frame clones and is missing some. The sample includes roughly 74,000 clones, 80% to 90% of them seen just once. Sequencing used peripheral blood, obtained before pregnancy. The source of these receptors is a female donor with multiple sclerosis, enrolled in a pregnancy study.

The chain combines TRBV7-2 with TRBJ2-1; D is perhaps TRBD2 (5 bases). Germline loops: CDR1 SGHTA, CDR2 FQGNSA. V dropped 5 bases and J dropped 13 bases, with 15 bases sitting between them. The CDR3 spans 12 residues. The CDR3 protein is CASSEGRIVQFF. DNA of the CDR3: TGTGCCAGCAGCGAGGGAAGAATCGTTCAGTTCTTC.

By sample share, this clone is medium-sized. V and J are TRBV19 and TRBJ2-1, with a possible D match to TRBD1 (6 bases). The CDR3 has 15 residues. V dropped 6 bases and J dropped 3 bases, with 15 bases sitting between them. Germline V gene data show CDR1 as LNHDA and CDR2 as SQIVND (reference sequence). CDR3 DNA sequence: TGTGCCAGTAGCCAGGCAGGGGTGGACTACAATGAGCAGTTCTTC. Its translation is CASSQAGVDYNEQFF.

J is TRBJ2-7 and V is TRBV5-4, with 7 bases lining up with TRBD1. Per germline, CDR1 SGHNT and CDR2 YYREEE (reference sequence). The CDR3 is 14 residues long. After removal of 4 bases from V and 0 bases from J, the junction contained 4 bases not matched to a gene. The CDR3 loop reads CASSLRDSSYEQYF. Written as DNA, the CDR3 is TGTGCCAGCAGCCTCCGGGACAGCTCCTACGAGCAGTACTTC.